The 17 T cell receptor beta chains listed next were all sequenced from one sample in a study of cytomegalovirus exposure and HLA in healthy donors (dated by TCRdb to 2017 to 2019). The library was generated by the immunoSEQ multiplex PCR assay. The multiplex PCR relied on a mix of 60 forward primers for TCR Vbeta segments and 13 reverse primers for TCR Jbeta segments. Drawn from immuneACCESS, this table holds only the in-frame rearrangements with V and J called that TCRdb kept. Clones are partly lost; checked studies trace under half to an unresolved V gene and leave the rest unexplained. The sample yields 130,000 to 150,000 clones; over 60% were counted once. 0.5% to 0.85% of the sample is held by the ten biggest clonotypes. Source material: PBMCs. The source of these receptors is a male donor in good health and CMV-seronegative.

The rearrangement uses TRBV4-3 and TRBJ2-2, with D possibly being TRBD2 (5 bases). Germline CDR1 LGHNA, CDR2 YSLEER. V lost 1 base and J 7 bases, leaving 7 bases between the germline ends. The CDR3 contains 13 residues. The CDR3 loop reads CASSQVEGGELFF. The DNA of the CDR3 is TGCGCCAGCAGCCAAGTAGAGGGCGGGGAGCTGTTTTTT.

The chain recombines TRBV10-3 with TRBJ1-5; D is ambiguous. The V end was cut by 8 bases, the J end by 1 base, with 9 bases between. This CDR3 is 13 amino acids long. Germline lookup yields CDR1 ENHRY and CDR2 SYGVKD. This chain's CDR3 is CAIAEVSNQPQHF. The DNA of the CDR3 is TGTGCCATCGCTGAGGTGAGCAATCAGCCCCAGCATTTT.

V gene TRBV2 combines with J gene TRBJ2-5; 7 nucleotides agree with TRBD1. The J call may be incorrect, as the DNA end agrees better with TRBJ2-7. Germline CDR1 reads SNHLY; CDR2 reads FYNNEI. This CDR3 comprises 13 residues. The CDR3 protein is CASCQGTVREQYF. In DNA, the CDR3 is TGTGCCAGCTGCCAAGGGACAGTGCGCGAGCAGTACTTC.

This chain's CDR3 is CASSDSDSRANYGYTF. The CDR3 DNA reads TGTGCCAGCAGCGACTCGGACAGCCGAGCTAACTATGGCTACACCTTC. The chain is built from TRBV2 and TRBJ1-2; TRBD1 might be the D (6 bases). The V gene's germline CDR1 is SNHLY and CDR2 FYNNEI. The ends were cut back, 6 bases at V and 0 bases at J, with 17 bases in the middle. The CDR3 sequence is 16 residues long. Filled out from reference TRBV2 and TRBJ1-2, the complete variable domain reads EPEVTQTPSHQVTQMGQEVILRCVPISNHLYFYWYRQILGQKVEFLVSFYNNEISEKSEIFDDQFSVERPDGSNFTLKIRSTKLEDSAMYFCASSDSDSRANYGYTFGSGTRLTVV.

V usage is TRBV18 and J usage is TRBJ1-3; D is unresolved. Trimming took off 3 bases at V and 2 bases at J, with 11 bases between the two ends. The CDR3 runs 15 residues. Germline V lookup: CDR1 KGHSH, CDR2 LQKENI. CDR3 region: CASSPETGTGNTIYF. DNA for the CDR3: TGTGCCAGCTCACCGGAGACCGGAACTGGAAACACCATATATTTT.

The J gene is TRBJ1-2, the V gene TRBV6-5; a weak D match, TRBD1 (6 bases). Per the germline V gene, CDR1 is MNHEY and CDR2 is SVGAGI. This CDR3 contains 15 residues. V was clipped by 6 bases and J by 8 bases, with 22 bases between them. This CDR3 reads CASRERGQITEGYTF. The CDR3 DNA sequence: TGTGCCAGCAGAGAGAGAGGACAGATAACGGAAGGCTACACCTTC.

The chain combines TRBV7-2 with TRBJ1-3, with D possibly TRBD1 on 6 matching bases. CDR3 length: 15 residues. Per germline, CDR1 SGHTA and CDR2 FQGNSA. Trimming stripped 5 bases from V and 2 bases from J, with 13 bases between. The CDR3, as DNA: TGTGCCAGCAGCACTGGGTCAGGGGCTGGAAACACCATATATTTT. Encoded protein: CASSTGSGAGNTIYF.

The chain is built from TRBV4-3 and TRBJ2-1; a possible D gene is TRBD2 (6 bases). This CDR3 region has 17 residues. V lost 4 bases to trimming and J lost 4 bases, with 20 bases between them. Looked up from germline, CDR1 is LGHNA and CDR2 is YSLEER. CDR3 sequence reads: CASSPDLSRERYNEQFF. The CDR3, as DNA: TGCGCCAGCAGCCCCGATTTGTCCCGGGAGAGGTACAATGAGCAGTTCTTC.

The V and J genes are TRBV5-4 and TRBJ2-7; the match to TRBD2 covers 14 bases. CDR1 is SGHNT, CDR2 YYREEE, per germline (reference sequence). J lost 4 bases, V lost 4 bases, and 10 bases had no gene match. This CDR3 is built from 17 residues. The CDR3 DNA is TGTGCCAGCAGCCTCAGACCTGGGACTAGCGGGAGTTACGAGCAGTACTTC. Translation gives CASSLRPGTSGSYEQYF.

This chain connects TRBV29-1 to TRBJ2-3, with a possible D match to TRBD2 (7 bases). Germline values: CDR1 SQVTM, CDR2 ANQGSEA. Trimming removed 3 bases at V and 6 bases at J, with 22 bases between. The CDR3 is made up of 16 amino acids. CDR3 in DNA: TGCAGCGTTGACAATCGGGGGGACAAGAGCTCGGATACGCAGTATTTT. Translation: CSVDNRGDKSSDTQYF.

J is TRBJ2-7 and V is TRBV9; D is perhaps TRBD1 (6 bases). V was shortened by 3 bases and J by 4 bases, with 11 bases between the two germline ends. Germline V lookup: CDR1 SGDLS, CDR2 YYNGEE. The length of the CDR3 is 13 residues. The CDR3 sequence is CASSETGTYEQYF. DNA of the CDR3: TGTGCCAGCAGCGAGACGGGGACATACGAGCAGTACTTC.

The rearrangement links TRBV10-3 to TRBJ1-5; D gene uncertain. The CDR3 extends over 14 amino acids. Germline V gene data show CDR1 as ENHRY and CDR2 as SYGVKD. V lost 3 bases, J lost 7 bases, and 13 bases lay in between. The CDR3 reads CAISDSGGSQPQHF. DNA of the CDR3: TGTGCCATCAGTGACTCGGGAGGATCGCAGCCCCAGCATTTT.

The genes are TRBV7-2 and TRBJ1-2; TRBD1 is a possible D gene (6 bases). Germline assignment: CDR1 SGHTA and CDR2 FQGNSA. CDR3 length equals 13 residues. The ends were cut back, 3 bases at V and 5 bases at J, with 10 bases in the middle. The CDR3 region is CASSFGGGYGYTF. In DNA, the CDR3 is TGTGCCAGCAGCTTTGGGGGCGGATATGGCTACACCTTC.

In DNA form, the CDR3 reads TGTGCCAGCTCACCCGACAGGGGACATGGCTACACCTTC. Translation gives CASSPDRGHGYTF. V and J are TRBV18 and TRBJ1-2; 8 bases are shared with TRBD1. The CDR3 loop spans 13 amino acids. V shed 3 bases and J 6 bases; nucleotides not matched to a gene: 3. Germline V gene sequence: CDR1 KGHSH, CDR2 LQKENI.

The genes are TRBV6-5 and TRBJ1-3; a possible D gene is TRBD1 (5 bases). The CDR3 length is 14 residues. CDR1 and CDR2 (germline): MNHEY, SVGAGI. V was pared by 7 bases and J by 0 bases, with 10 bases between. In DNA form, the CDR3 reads TGTGCCAGCACAGAAACAGGCTCTGGAAACACCATATATTTT. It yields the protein CASTETGSGNTIYF.

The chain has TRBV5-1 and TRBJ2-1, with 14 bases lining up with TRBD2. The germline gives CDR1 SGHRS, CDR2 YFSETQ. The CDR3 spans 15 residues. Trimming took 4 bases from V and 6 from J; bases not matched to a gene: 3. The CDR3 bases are TGCGCCAGCAGCACCGGGACTAGCGGGGGCAATGAGCAGTTCTTC. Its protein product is CASSTGTSGGNEQFF.

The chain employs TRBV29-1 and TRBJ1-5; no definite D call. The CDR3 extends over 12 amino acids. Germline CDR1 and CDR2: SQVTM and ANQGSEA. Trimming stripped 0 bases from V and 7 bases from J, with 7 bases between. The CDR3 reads CSVEDSGQPQHF. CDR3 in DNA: TGCAGCGTTGAAGACTCCGGGCAGCCCCAGCATTTT. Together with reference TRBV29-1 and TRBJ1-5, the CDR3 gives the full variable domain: SAVISQKPSRDICQRGTSLTIQCQVDSQVTMMFWYRQQPGQSLTLIATANQGSEATYESGFVIDKFPISRPNLTFSTLTVSNMSPEDSSIYLCSVEDSGQPQHFGDGTRLSIL.